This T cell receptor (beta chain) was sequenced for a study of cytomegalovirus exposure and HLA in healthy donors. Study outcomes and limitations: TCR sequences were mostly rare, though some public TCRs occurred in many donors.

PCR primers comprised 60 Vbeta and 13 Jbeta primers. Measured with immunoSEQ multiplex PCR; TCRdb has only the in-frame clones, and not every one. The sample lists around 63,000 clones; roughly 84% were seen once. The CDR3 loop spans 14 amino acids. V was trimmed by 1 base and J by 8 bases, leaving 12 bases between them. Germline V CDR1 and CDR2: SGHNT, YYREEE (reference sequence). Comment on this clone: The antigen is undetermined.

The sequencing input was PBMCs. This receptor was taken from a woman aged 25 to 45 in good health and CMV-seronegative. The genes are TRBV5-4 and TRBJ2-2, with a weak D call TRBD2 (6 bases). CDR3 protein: CASSLRRERGELFF. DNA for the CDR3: TGTGCCAGCAGCTTGAGACGGGAGAGGGGGGAGCTGTTTTTT.